The 4 T cell receptor beta chains below were found in one sample sequenced in a study of T-cell memory formation after mild COVID-19. TCRdb re-called the 5' RACE reads through MiXCR, storing one row per CDR3 protein. The sample holds roughly 450,000 distinct CDR3 sequences, about 20% seen once. The sample was PBMCs or a T cell subset sorted from them (not recorded which). Receptors originate from an adult woman who had mild COVID-19 (a few samples of this study predate the infection). Cell type and time point are not known.

The V and J genes are TRBV7-9 and TRBJ1-1; D is unresolved. CDR3 size: 13 residues. Germline V gene sequence: CDR1 SEHNR, CDR2 FQNEAQ (reference sequence). The V and J ends lost 7 bases and 0 bases respectively, with 9 bases between them. The CDR3 DNA reads as TGTGCCAGCATCGACCAAGTGAACACTGAAGCTTTCTTT. It is translated as CASIDQVNTEAFF.

This clonotype has a handful of counts. This chain joins TRBV7-8 and TRBJ2-2, with D possibly being TRBD2 (5 bases). Trimming took off 7 bases at V and 5 bases at J, with 20 bases between the two ends. The CDR3 has 16 amino acids. Germline assignment: CDR1 SGHVS and CDR2 FQNEAQ. CDR3 residues: CASIPEGAVRTGELFF. The CDR3 nucleotides read TGTGCCAGCATCCCCGAGGGAGCCGTAAGAACCGGGGAGCTGTTTTTT.

V gene TRBV5-6 combines with J gene TRBJ2-2; TRBD1 might be the D (5 bases). The CDR3 length is 16 residues. Trimming stripped 5 bases from V and 5 bases from J, with 19 bases between. CDR1 SGHDT and CDR2 YYEEEE come from the germline V gene. Written as DNA, the CDR3 is TGTGCCAGCAGAGCTTTTGGCAGGGCCGAAACCGGGGAGCTGTTTTTT. Its translation: CASRAFGRAETGELFF.

This clonotype was seen a handful of times. J is TRBJ2-5 and V is TRBV9; TRBD1 agrees at 7 bases. CDR1 and CDR2 (germline): SGDLS, YYNGEE. Trimming cost V 3 bases and J 5 bases; bases outside gene matches: 4. This CDR3 region has 13 residues. In DNA form, the CDR3 reads TGTGCCAGCAGCGAGACAGGGTGGGAGACCCAGTACTTC. Residues: CASSETGWETQYF.